This T cell receptor beta chain was sequenced during a study of TIL therapy for anti-PD-1-resistant metastatic lung cancer. In this sample, this clone turned up a few times. Other nucleotide sequences in the sample specify the same CDR3. As to time point: pre-treatment sample, taken before nivolumab and TIL therapy. The tumor samples were excised metastases, mostly pleural nodules or supraclavicular lymph nodes. Progressing patients received lymphodepletion, expanded TIL infusion and IL-2. The immunoSEQ assay was v3. TCRdb's table, derived via immunoSEQ multiplex PCR, lists solely in-frame clones and lacks some. The sample records approximately 95,000 clones, 65% being singletons. The CDR3 is made up of 13 amino acids. The ends were cut back, 5 bases at V and 6 bases at J, with 13 bases in the middle. Germline CDR1 and CDR2: SGHTA and FQGTGA.

This receptor was taken from a person between 30 and 80 years old with non-small cell lung cancer. The rearrangement joins TRBV7-3 to TRBJ1-2; D might be TRBD1 (5 bases). The input for sequencing was tumor tissue, taken at baseline. As DNA, the CDR3 is TGTGCCAGCAGCCCACGAGGGGTGGATGGCTACACCTTC. It specifies CASSPRGVDGYTF.